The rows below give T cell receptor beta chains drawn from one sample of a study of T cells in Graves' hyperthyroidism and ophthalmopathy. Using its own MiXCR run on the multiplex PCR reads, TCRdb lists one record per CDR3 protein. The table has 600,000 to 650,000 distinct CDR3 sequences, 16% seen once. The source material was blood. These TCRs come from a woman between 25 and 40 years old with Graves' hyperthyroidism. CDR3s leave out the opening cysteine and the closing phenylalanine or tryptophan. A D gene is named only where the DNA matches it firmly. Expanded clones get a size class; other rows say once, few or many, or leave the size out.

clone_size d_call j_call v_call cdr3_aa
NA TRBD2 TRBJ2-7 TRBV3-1 ASSEAAGTYEQY
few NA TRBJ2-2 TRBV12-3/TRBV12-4 ASSLVAGHGELF
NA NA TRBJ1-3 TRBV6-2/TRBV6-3 ASSYSLGTGNTIY
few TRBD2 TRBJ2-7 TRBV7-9 ASSPSRGLEAGGFYEQY
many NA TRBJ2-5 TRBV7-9 ASSFAKTQY
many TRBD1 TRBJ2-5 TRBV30 AWGTESTSTKY
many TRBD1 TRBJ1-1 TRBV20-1 SARPFGQGGSTEAF
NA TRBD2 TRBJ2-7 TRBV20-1 SARYAGGFYGQY
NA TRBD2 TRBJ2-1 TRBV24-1 ATSGTSGIETQF
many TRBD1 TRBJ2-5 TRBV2 ASRTGDPPVLD
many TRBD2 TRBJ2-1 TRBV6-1 ASNGGLAGGNEQF
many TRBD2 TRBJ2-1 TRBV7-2 ASSLLLAGAYEQF
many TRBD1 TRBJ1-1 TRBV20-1 SSRDRLSNTEAF
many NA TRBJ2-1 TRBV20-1 SARDPREQF